This T cell receptor beta chain was captured by sequencing in a study of blood T cell repertoires in COVID-19. Whole-study context: COVID-19 samples collected from the United States, Italy and Spain covered acute and convalescent phases. Sample material is recorded as cDNA or gDNA derived from T cells, B-cell-depleted T cells, or PBMCs.

Only in-frame clones appear in the TCRdb table, and some are missing; sequencing was by immunoSEQ multiplex PCR. The sample lists 90,000 to 150,000 clones; roughly 70% were seen once. CDR1 is ENHRY and CDR2 is SYGVKD in the germline V gene. Trimming stripped 3 bases from V and 1 base from J, with 12 bases between. CDR3 size: 15 residues. Source material: peripheral blood. The source of this sequence is a human donor with acute or convalescent COVID-19. The donor label of this sample is uncertain. The gene calls are TRBV10-3 and TRBJ1-2; the D gene is possibly TRBD1 (5 bases). Written as DNA, the CDR3 is TGTGCCATCAGTGACGGGGGAGGAGTTAACTATGGCTACACCTTC. It encodes CAISDGGGVNYGYTF.